A single sample is the source of the 7 T cell receptor beta chains below, sequenced in a study of blood T cell repertoires in COVID-19. Here immunoSEQ multiplex PCR was the method, and the copy in TCRdb shows in-frame clones only, minus some. There are about 130,000 clones in the sample; around nine tenths occur only once, and over 2.5% lies in the top ten. Source material: peripheral blood. Source of these receptors: a man between 60 and 70 years old with active or convalescent COVID-19.

The chain couples TRBV2 to TRBJ1-4, with a tentative D call TRBD1 (5 bases). Deletions cut 0 bases from V and 7 bases from J, with 12 bases between. This CDR3 is 15 amino acids long. Germline V gene sequence: CDR1 SNHLY, CDR2 FYNNEI. As DNA, the CDR3 is TGTGCCAGCAGTGAAGCGGGGGGGGACGCTGAAAAACTGTTTTTT. This sequence encodes CASSEAGGDAEKLFF.

This clone is a singleton in its sample. The CDR3 protein is CASSLDRGSEQFF. The CDR3, as DNA: TGTGCCAGCAGCTTAGACAGGGGTAGTGAGCAGTTCTTC. The chain links TRBV13 to TRBJ2-1; TRBD1 aligns across 7 bases. CDR3 size: 13 residues. Germline CDR1 and CDR2: PRHDT and FYEKMQ (reference sequence). J lost 9 bases, V lost 1 base, and 3 bases had no gene match.

The chain employs TRBV6-5 and TRBJ2-1; no definite D call. Germline CDR1 is MNHEY and CDR2 is SVGAGI. The CDR3 sequence is 15 residues long. Trimming removed 2 bases from V and 8 bases from J, with 16 bases in between. Written as DNA, the CDR3 is TGTGCCAGCAGTTACGACGTGCTCTTCAGCGATGAGCAGTTCTTC. Translating it yields CASSYDVLFSDEQFF.

The CDR3: CSARTGKNSPLHF. For the CDR3, the DNA is TGCAGCGCCCGGACAGGGAAGAATTCACCCCTCCACTTT. The chain recombines TRBV29-1 with TRBJ1-6, with TRBD1 identical over 8 bases. The CDR3 contains 13 residues. CDR1 and CDR2 from the germline V gene are SQVTM and ANQGSEA. Germline trimming cut 7 bases from V and 7 bases from J; bases unmatched to any gene: 6.

The chain carries TRBV28 and TRBJ1-3; 7 nucleotides agree with TRBD1. After removal of 4 bases from V and 7 bases from J, the junction contained 10 bases not matched to a gene. The CDR3 sequence is 15 residues long. Germline V gene data show CDR1 as MDHEN and CDR2 as SYDVKM. The CDR3, as DNA: TGTGCCAGCAGTTCACCGGGACAGACGCGGAACACCATATATTTT. Protein product: CASSSPGQTRNTIYF.

The V and J genes are TRBV4-2 and TRBJ1-2; no definite D call. Trimming left V 1 base short and J 3 bases short, with 9 bases between. From germline, CDR1 is LGHNA and CDR2 YNFKEQ. The CDR3 runs 14 residues. Here the CDR3 reads CASSQVGSDYGYTF. Here the CDR3 DNA reads TGTGCCAGCAGCCAAGTTGGTAGCGACTATGGCTACACCTTC.

This chain links TRBV28 with TRBJ1-5; 7 bases match TRBD1. Germline V lookup: CDR1 MDHEN, CDR2 SYDVKM. V shed 6 bases and J 6 bases; nucleotides not matched to a gene: 8. The CDR3 contains 14 residues. The DNA for the CDR3 is TGTGCCAGCAGACCGACAGGGCTGGGTCAGCCCCAGCATTTT. Its translation is CASRPTGLGQPQHF.